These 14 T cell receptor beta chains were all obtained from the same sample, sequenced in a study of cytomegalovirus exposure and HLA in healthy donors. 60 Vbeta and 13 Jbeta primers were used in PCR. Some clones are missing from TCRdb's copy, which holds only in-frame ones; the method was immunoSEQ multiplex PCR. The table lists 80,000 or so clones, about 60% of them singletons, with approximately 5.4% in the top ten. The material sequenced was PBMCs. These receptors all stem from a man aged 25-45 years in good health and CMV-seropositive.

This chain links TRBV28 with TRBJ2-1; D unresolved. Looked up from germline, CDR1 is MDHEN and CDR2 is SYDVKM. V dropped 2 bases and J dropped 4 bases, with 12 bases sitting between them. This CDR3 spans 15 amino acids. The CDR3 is CASSLGTAPYNEQFF. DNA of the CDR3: TGTGCCAGCAGTTTAGGCACAGCCCCATACAATGAGCAGTTCTTC.

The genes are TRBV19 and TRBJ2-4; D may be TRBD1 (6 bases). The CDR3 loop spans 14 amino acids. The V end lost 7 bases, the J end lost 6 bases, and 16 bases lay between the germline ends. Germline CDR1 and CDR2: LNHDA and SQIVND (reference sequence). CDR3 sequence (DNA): TGTGCCAGTAACACCCCAGGGGACGGAAACATTCAGTACTTC. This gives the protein CASNTPGDGNIQYF.

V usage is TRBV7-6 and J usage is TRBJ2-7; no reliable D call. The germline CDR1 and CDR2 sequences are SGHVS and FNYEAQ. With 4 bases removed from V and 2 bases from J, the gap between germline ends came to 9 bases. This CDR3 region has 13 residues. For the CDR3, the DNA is TGTGCCAGCAGCTCCCTCCCCGCCTACGAGCAGTACTTC. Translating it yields CASSSLPAYEQYF.

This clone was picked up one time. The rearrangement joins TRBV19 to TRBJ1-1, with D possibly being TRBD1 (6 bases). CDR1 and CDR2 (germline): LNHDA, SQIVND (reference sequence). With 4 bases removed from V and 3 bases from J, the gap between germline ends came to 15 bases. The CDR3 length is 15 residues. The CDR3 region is CASSSHRELDTEAFF. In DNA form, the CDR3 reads TGTGCCAGTAGTAGCCACAGGGAGTTGGACACTGAAGCTTTCTTT.

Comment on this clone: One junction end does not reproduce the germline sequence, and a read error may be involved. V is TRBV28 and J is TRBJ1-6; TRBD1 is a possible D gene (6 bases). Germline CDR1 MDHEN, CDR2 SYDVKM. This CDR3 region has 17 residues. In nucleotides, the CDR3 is TGTGACAGCAGCAGTTCCTATAGTACAGGGCCTGATTCACCCCTCCACTTT. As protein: CDSSSSYSTGPDSPLHF.

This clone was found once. The CDR3 nucleotides read TGTGCTAGTGGAGTCCAGCCCCCGGGATACGAGCAGTACTTC. As protein: CASGVQPPGYEQYF. This rearrangement joins TRBV12-5 to TRBJ2-7, with a possible D match to TRBD2 (5 bases). The CDR3 extends over 14 amino acids. V was clipped by 6 bases and J by 4 bases, with 16 bases between them. Per germline, CDR1 LGHNT and CDR2 FRNRAP.

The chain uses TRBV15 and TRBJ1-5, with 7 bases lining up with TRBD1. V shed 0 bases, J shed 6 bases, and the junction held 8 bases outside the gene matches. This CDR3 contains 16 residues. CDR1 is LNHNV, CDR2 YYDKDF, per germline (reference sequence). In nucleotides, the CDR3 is TGTGCCACCAGCAGAGATCTAAGCAGGGGGATTCAGCCCCAGCATTTT. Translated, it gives CATSRDLSRGIQPQHF. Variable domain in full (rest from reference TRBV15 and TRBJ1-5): DAMVIQNPRYQVTQFGKPVTLSCSQTLNHNVMYWYQQKSSQAPKLLFHYYDKDFNNEADTPDNFQSRRPNTSFCFLDIRSPGLGDTAMYLCATSRDLSRGIQPQHFGDGTRLSIL.

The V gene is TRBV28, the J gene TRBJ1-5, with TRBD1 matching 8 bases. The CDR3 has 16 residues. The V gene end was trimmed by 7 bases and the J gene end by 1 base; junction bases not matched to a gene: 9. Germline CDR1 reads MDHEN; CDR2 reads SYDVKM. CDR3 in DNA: TGTGCCAGCAATCCCCCTGGGACAGGCAGCAATCAGCCCCAGCATTTT. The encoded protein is CASNPPGTGSNQPQHF.

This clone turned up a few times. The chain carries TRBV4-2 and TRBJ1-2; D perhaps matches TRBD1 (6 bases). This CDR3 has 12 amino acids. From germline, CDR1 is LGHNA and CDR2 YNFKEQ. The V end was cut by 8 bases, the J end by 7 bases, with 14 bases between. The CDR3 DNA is TGTGCCAGCCGTAGGGAGGGGGGTGGCTACACCTTC. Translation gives CASRREGGGYTF.

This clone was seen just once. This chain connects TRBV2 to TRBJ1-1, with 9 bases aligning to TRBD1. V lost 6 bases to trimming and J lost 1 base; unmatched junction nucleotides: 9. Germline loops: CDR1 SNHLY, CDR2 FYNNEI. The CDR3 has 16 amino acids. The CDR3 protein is CASRKPNRGRNTEAFF. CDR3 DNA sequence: TGTGCCAGCAGGAAACCTAACAGGGGGCGGAACACTGAAGCTTTCTTT.

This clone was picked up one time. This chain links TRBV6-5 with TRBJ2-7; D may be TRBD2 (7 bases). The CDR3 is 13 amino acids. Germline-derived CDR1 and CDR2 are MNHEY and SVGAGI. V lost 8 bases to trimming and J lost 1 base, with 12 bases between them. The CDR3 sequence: CASLGGDSYEQYF. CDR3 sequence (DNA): TGTGCCAGCCTAGGGGGGGATTCCTACGAGCAGTACTTC.

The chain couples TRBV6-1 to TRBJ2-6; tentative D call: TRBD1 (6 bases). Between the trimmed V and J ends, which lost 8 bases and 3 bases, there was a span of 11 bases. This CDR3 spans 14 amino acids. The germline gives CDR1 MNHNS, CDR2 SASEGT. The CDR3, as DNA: TGTGCCAGCCTTACAGGGAATGGGGCCAACGTCCTGACTTTC. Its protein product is CASLTGNGANVLTF.

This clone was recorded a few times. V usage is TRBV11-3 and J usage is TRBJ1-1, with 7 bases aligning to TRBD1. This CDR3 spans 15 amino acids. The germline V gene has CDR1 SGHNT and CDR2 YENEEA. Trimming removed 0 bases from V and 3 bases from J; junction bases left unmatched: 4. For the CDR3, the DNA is TGTGCCAGCAGCTTAGAATTACAGGGGTACACTGAAGCTTTCTTT. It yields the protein CASSLELQGYTEAFF.

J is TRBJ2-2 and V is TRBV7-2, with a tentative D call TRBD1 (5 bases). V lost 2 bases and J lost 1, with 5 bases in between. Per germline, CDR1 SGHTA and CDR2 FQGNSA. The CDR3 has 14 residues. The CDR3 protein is CASSLRGNTGELFF. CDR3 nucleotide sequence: TGTGCCAGCAGCTTAAGGGGGAACACCGGGGAGCTGTTTTTT.